The clone carrying this T cell receptor (beta chain) was observed a few times. It was RNA transcripts that yielded the amplified TCR beta CDR3 regions. HTBI primers drove first-round RT-PCR of the TCR CDR3. Each CDR3 protein is one row after TCRdb ran MiXCR on the multiplex PCR reads. In the table there are 700,000 or so distinct CDR3 sequences, about a sixth of which are singletons. Germline trimming cut 2 bases from V and 9 bases from J; bases unmatched to any gene: 10. The CDR3 length is 16 residues. CDR1 KGHSH and CDR2 LQKENI come from the germline V gene. This entry comes from a study of T cells in Graves' hyperthyroidism and ophthalmopathy. Diagnosis rested on symptoms, serum thyroxine and TRAb, thyroid ultrasound, and orbital computed tomography.

Material: blood. This clonotype originated in a man between 18 and 35 years old with Graves' hyperthyroidism. The chain combines TRBV18 with TRBJ2-1; TRBD2 agrees at 10 bases. The CDR3: CASSPTLAGARGEQFF. CDR3 DNA: TGTGCCAGCTCACCAACTCTAGCGGGAGCGCGGGGTGAGCAGTTCTTC.